This entry is about one TCR beta chain. Its target is unknown. Looked up from germline, CDR1 is KGHSH and CDR2 is LQKENI. V lost 3 bases, J lost 8 bases, and 17 bases lay in between. The CDR3 is made up of 14 amino acids. The data originate from a study of cytomegalovirus exposure and HLA in healthy donors. Amplification used 60 Vbeta primers and 13 Jbeta primers. Sequencing was performed with immunoSEQ multiplex PCR; in TCRdb, only in-frame clones are kept and a portion is missing. The data hold around 190,000 clones, with about four fifths observed a single time. Study results and limitations: TCR beta V- and J-gene trimming, according to a later analysis, was linked to a missense DCLRE1C variant. An analysis done earlier found most TCR beta V segments productive about 87% or about 30% of the time. The CMV antigen specificity of a few CMV-associated chains was confirmed through in vitro analysis.

The sequence derives from a female donor in good health and CMV-seronegative. Sequenced input: PBMCs. V usage is TRBV18 and J usage is TRBJ2-7, with D maybe TRBD2 (5 bases). CDR3 in DNA: TGTGCCAGCTCACCGGGGAGCCCTAATTTCCAGCAGTACTTC. Its protein product is CASSPGSPNFQQYF.